This TCR beta chain was documented in a study of OX40 agonist ivuxolimab in advanced cancers. This CDR3 has 15 residues. V was pared by 0 bases and J by 5 bases, with 14 bases between. Looked up from germline, CDR1 is SGHRS and CDR2 is YFSETQ. Profiling relied on immunoSEQ multiplex PCR, and the TCRdb table lists in-frame clones only, not all of them. The top ten clones hold approximately 25% of a sample with about 80,000 clones, approximately 85% of them seen once. There are a few counts of this clone. The rearrangement joins TRBV5-1 to TRBJ2-5, with a possible D match to TRBD2 (5 bases). The TCR originated in an adult with an advanced solid tumor such as melanoma, head and neck, liver or kidney cancer. The material was CD4+ or CD8+ T cells sorted from blood, obtained in a trial of the OX40 agonist ivuxolimab. Written as DNA, the CDR3 is TGCGCCAGCAGCTTGGGCGACGGAGGTCGGGAGACCCAGTACTTC. The encoded protein is CASSLGDGGRETQYF.